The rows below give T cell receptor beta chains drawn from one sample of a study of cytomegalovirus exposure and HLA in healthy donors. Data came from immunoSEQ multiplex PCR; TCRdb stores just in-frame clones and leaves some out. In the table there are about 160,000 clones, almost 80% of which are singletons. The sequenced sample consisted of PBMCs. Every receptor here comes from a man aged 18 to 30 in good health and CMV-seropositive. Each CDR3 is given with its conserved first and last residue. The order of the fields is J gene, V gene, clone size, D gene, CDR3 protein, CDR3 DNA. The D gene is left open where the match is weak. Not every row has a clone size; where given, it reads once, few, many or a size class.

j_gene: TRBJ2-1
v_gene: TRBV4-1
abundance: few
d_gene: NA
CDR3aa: CASSQVSIALYNEQFF
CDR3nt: TGCGCCAGCAGCCAAGTGAGCATCGCCCTCTATAATGAGCAGTTCTTC

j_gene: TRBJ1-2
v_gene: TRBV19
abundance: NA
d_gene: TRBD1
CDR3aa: CASSIGDRSTNYGYTF
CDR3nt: TGTGCCAGTAGTATAGGGGACAGGTCGACTAACTATGGCTACACCTTC

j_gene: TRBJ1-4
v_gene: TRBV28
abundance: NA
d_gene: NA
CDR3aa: CASSSPSGYEKLFF
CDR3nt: TGTGCCAGCAGTTCACCTTCGGGGTATGAAAAACTGTTTTTT

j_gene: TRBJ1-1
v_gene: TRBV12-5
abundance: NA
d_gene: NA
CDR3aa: CASGHPRGAVKNTEAFF
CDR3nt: TGTGCTAGTGGCCACCCCCGCGGAGCGGTGAAAAACACTGAAGCTTTCTTT

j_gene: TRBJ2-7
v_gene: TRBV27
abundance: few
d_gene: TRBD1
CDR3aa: CASGQVPYEQYF
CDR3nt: TGTGCCAGCGGACAGGTCCCCTACGAGCAGTACTTC

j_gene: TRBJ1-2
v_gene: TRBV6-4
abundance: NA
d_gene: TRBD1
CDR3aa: CATQTNRGEDHGYYGYTF
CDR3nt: TGTGCCACCCAGACGAACAGGGGGGAGGACCACGGCTACTATGGCTACACCTTC

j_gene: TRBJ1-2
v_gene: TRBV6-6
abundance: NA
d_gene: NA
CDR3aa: CASSYSGTPNYGYTF
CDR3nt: TGTGCCAGCAGTTACTCCGGGACACCCAACTATGGCTACACCTTC

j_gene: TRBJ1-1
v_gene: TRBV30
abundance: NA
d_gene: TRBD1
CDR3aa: CAWRQGAGWADEAFF
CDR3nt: TGTGCCTGGAGACAGGGGGCGGGATGGGCGGATGAAGCTTTCTTT

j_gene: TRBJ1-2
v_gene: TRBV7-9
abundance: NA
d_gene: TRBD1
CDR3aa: CASSSPGQGTLYGYTF
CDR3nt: TGTGCCAGCAGCTCACCCGGACAGGGAACACTCTATGGCTACACCTTC

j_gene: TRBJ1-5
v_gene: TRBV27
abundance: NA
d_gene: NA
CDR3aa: CASSLSGGLEPQHF
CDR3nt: TGTGCCAGCAGTTTATCTGGCGGTCTTGAGCCCCAGCATTTT

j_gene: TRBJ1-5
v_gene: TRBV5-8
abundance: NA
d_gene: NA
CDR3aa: CASSFREGQPQHF
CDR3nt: TGTGCCAGCAGCTTCAGGGAGGGTCAGCCCCAGCATTTT

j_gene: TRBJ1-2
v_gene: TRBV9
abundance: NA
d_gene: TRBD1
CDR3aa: CASSEPRDRVSYGYTF
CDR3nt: TGTGCCAGCAGCGAGCCCCGGGACAGGGTCTCCTATGGCTACACCTTC

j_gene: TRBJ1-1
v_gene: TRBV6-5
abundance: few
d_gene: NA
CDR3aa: CASSYWPGGWTEAFF
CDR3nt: TGTGCCAGCAGTTATTGGCCGGGGGGTTGGACTGAAGCTTTCTTT

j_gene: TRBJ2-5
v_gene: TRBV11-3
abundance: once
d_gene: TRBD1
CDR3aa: CASSLGLRQGQETQYF
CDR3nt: TGTGCCAGCAGCTTAGGATTAAGACAGGGACAAGAGACCCAGTACTTC

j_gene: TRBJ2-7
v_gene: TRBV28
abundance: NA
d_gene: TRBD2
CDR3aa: CASSGTSGYEQYF
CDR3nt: TGTGCCAGTTCCGGGACTAGCGGATACGAGCAGTACTTC

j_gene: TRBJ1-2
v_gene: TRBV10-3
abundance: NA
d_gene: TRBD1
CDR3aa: CAITTSTGVRSGYTF
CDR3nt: TGTGCCATCACCACTTCGACAGGGGTTCGTAGTGGCTACACCTTC

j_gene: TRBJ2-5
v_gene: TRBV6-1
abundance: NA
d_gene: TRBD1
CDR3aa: CASSDARGRLETQYF
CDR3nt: TGTGCCAGCAGTGACGCCAGGGGGCGCCTAGAGACCCAGTACTTC

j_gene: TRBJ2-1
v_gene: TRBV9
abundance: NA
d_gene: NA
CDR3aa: CASDGGGDEQFF
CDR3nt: TGTGCCAGCGACGGGGGTGGGGACGAGCAGTTCTTC

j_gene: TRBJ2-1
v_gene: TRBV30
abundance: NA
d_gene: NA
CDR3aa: CAWRPYRNEQFF
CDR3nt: TGTGCCTGGAGACCCTACAGGAATGAGCAGTTCTTC

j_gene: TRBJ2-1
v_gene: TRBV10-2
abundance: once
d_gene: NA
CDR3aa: CASVGNPGESYNEQFF
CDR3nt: TGCGCCAGCGTCGGGAATCCGGGAGAGTCCTACAATGAGCAGTTCTTC

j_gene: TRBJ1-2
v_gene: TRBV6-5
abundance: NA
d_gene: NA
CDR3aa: CASRAQTVNYGYTF
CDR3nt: TGTGCCAGCAGGGCCCAAACAGTGAACTATGGCTACACCTTC

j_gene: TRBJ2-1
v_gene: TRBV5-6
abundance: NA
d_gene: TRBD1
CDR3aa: CASSSTLGQGNSYNEQFF
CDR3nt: TGTGCCAGCAGCTCGACACTTGGACAGGGCAACTCCTACAATGAGCAGTTCTTC

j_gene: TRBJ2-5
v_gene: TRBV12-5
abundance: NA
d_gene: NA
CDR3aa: CASGWDLGGEETQYF
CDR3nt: TGTGCTAGTGGTTGGGACTTGGGGGGTGAGGAGACCCAGTACTTC

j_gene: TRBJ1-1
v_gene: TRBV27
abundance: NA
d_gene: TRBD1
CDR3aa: CASSLTGGNTEAFF
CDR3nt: TGTGCCAGCAGTTTGACAGGGGGGAACACTGAAGCTTTCTTT

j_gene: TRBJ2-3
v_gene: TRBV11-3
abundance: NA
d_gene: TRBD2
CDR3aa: CASSQRGGSTDTQYF
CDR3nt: TGTGCCAGCAGCCAACGGGGGGGTAGCACAGATACGCAGTATTTT

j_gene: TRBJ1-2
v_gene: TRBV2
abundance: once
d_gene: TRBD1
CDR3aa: CASMGQGTSGYTF
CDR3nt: TGTGCCAGTATGGGACAGGGAACGAGCGGCTACACCTTC